The entry below describes one T cell receptor (beta chain). Its antigen is undetermined. One base away lies a much larger clone, so this may be a sequencing read error. A sample-barcoded 5' primer and a J-beta primer mix were used in a second PCR of about 6 to 11 cycles. All cDNA molecules were each tagged by a template-switch adaptor with 12 random nucleotides. Sequencing yielded, for each sample, at least 3 million paired-end reads carrying CDR3. From the 5' RACE reads, TCRdb called clonotypes with MiXCR, one entry per CDR3 protein. The table includes approximately 810,000 distinct CDR3 sequences, more than 25% detected once. This specimen comes from a study of blood T cells in healthy people across ages. It was roughly 10 milliliters of peripheral blood that were drawn from each donor. Study results and caveats: Reliance upon unsorted PBMCs precluded definitive naive versus antigen-experienced comparison.

V lost 3 bases, J lost 4 bases, and 3 bases stayed unmatched. There are 14 residues in the CDR3. Germline CDR1 SQVTM, CDR2 ANQGSEA. The origin of this receptor is a woman of 80 years or more in good health. This chain connects TRBV29-1 to TRBJ1-2; 12 bases are shared with TRBD1. Sequenced input: blood. Here the CDR3 reads CSVEGTGGRYGYTF. For the CDR3, the DNA is TGCAGCGTTGAGGGGACAGGGGGCCGCTATGGCTACACCTTC. Variable domain in full (rest from reference TRBV29-1 and TRBJ1-2): SAVISQKPSRDICQRGTSLTIQCQVDSQVTMMFWYRQQPGQSLTLIATANQGSEATYESGFVIDKFPISRPNLTFSTLTVSNMSPEDSSIYLCSVEGTGGRYGYTFGSGTRLTVV.